Shown below are 30 T cell receptor beta chains from a single sample sequenced in a study of patients and donors after allogeneic stem cell transplantation. One entry per CDR3 protein results from TCRdb running MiXCR on the RT-PCR reads. The profile shows about 6,500 distinct CDR3 sequences, about 13% of them singletons. Sequenced material: blood, either unsorted or a sorted T cell fraction (not recorded which). The receptors were sampled from a human donor who was either an allogeneic HSCT recipient or a stem cell or donor lymphocyte infusion donor (not recorded which). It is not recorded whose cells these are; they may come from a transplant donor.

This chain connects TRBV27 to TRBJ2-7, with D possibly being TRBD1 or TRBD2 (7 bases each). Germline V lookup: CDR1 MNHEY, CDR2 SMNVEV (reference sequence). This CDR3 is 17 amino acids long. Trimming removed 5 bases at V and 3 bases at J, with 23 bases between. CDR3: CASSPAGDSLNLYEQYV. The CDR3 nucleotides read TGTGCCAGCAGTCCCGCGGGGGACAGCCTAAACCTCTACGAGCAGTACGTC.

A few counts support this clonotype. V usage is TRBV9 and J usage is TRBJ2-3; the D gene could be TRBD1 or TRBD2 (6 bases each). CDR1 and CDR2 from the germline V gene are SGDLS and YYNGEE. The CDR3 totals 16 residues. V lost 4 bases, J lost 0 bases, and 15 bases lay in between. The CDR3 loop reads CASSLNAGHSTDTQYF. The CDR3 nucleotides read TGTGCCAGCAGCCTGAATGCGGGACACAGCACAGATACGCAGTATTTT.

A few counts support this clonotype. This rearrangement joins TRBV5-4 to TRBJ2-1; no clear D gene. The length of the CDR3 is 13 residues. Germline CDR1 SGHNT, CDR2 YYREEE (reference sequence). V dropped 4 bases and J dropped 5 bases, with 10 bases sitting between them. In DNA, the CDR3 is TGTGCCAGCAGCCCAGGATGGGACAATGAGCAGTTCTTC. Protein sequence: CASSPGWDNEQFF.

The chain combines TRBV14 with TRBJ2-7; 9 bases align to TRBD2. Unmatched junction bases numbered 5, after V lost 5 bases and J lost 0 bases. This CDR3 region has 15 residues. CDR1 SGHDN and CDR2 FVKESK come from the germline V gene. The CDR3 coding sequence is TGTGCCAGCAGCACCGGGACTAGCAGCTCCTACGAGCAGTACTTC. This codes for CASSTGTSSSYEQYF.

This clonotype was recorded many times. The chain joins TRBV7-9 to TRBJ2-5; D is unclear. The CDR3 has 14 residues. Trimming took off 4 bases at V and 1 base at J, with 10 bases between the two ends. Germline V gene sequence: CDR1 SEHNR, CDR2 FQNEAQ (reference sequence). In DNA form, the CDR3 reads TGTGCCAGCAGCTCCCCGGAGCTCCAAGAGACCCAGTACTTC. Protein product: CASSSPELQETQYF.

This clonotype showed up many times. J is TRBJ1-5 and V is TRBV9; 8 bases line up with TRBD1. The germline gives CDR1 SGDLS, CDR2 YYNGEE. The CDR3 is 15 amino acids. Trimming took 3 bases from V and 1 from J; bases not matched to a gene: 3. The CDR3 coding sequence is TGTGCCAGCAGCGCCACAGGGGGAAGCAATCAGCCCCAGCATTTT. Protein product: CASSATGGSNQPQHF.

There are a few counts of this clonotype. The rearrangement uses TRBV3-1 and TRBJ1-5; D perhaps matches TRBD1 (5 bases). The V gene's germline CDR1 is LGHDT and CDR2 YNNKEL (reference sequence). This CDR3 region has 15 residues. The V and J ends lost 1 base and 3 bases respectively, with 10 bases between them. The CDR3 loop is CASSQGNGANQPQHF. The CDR3 DNA reads TGTGCCAGCAGCCAAGGAAATGGGGCCAATCAGCCCCAGCATTTT.

This clonotype occurred many times. V usage is TRBV18 and J usage is TRBJ1-2, with 9 bases identical to TRBD1. Looked up from germline, CDR1 is KGHSH and CDR2 is LQKENI. Germline trimming cut 7 bases from V and 0 bases from J; bases unmatched to any gene: 6. The CDR3 has 15 residues. CDR3 loop: CASLPNRGPNYGYTF. The CDR3, as DNA: TGTGCCAGCTTGCCTAACAGGGGGCCTAACTATGGCTACACCTTC.

This clonotype is deemed medium-sized. The chain joins TRBV20-1 to TRBJ1-2; D call uncertain. Germline V gene lookup returns CDR1 DFQATT and CDR2 SNEGSKA (reference sequence). This CDR3 contains 13 residues. The V and J ends lost 2 bases and 3 bases respectively, with 10 bases between them. The CDR3 spells CSARSGKYYGYTF. In nucleotides, the CDR3 is TGCAGTGCTAGATCCGGGAAGTACTATGGCTACACCTTC.

The chain has TRBV4-3 and TRBJ1-5; no definite D call. The CDR3 spans 15 residues. From germline, CDR1 is LGHNA and CDR2 YSLEER. Trimming took off 0 bases at V and 6 bases at J, with 12 bases between the two ends. The DNA for the CDR3 is TGCGCCAGCAGCCAAGACCCAACCTTGGGTCAGCCCCAGCATTTT. It translates to CASSQDPTLGQPQHF.

Only a few counts were recorded for this clonotype. The V and J genes are TRBV6-2 or TRBV6-3 and TRBJ1-1; D is unresolved. CDR3 size: 13 residues. Trimming took off 6 bases at V and 5 bases at J, with 13 bases between the two ends. Per germline, CDR1 MNHEY and CDR2 SVGEGT. DNA for the CDR3: TGTGCCAGCAGGGGCAGTGAACCAACTGAAGCTTTCTTT. This encodes CASRGSEPTEAFF.

This clonotype has a handful of counts. The V and J genes are TRBV5-6 and TRBJ2-5; D gene uncertain. V lost 2 bases and J 5 bases, leaving 16 bases between the germline ends. Looked up from germline, CDR1 is SGHDT and CDR2 is YYEEEE. The CDR3 is made up of 15 amino acids. The CDR3 loop is CASSLNPTTWETQYF. Here the CDR3 DNA reads TGTGCCAGCAGCTTAAATCCGACGACCTGGGAGACCCAGTACTTC.

The V call is TRBV6-2 or TRBV6-3, the J call TRBJ2-5, with 9 bases identical to TRBD1. The V segment lost 7 bases and the J segment 5 bases; nucleotides outside the gene matches: 14. Germline loops: CDR1 MNHEY, CDR2 SVGEGT. The CDR3 runs 16 residues. As DNA, the CDR3 is TGTGCCAGCACTCATCCGGGACAGGGAGGCTACGAGACCCAGTACTTC. Translated, it gives CASTHPGQGGYETQYF.

This clonotype was counted at least ten times. The chain combines TRBV4-2 with TRBJ1-1; D gene uncertain. The V and J ends lost 1 base and 0 bases respectively, with 6 bases between them. The CDR3 totals 14 residues. The germline V gene encodes CDR1 LGHNA and CDR2 YNFKEQ. The CDR3 sequence: CASSQGGLNTEAFF. For the CDR3, the DNA is TGTGCCAGCAGCCAAGGAGGTTTGAACACTGAAGCTTTCTTT.

This clonotype was seen a few times. This chain connects TRBV7-9 to TRBJ2-6; D possibly corresponds to TRBD1 (6 bases). The CDR3 loop spans 17 amino acids. Trimming shortened V by 5 bases and J by 4 bases, and 18 bases separated the two germline ends. The germline gives CDR1 SEHNR, CDR2 FQNEAQ (reference sequence). For the CDR3, the DNA is TGTGCCAGCAGCCCGGTCACAGGGATGGAAGGGGCCAACGTCCTGACTTTC. This translates into CASSPVTGMEGANVLTF.

Details on this clonotype: A much larger clone lies a single base off, so this may be a read error. The J gene is TRBJ1-1, the V gene TRBV30; D is uncertain. CDR1 is GTSNPN, CDR2 SVGIG, per germline (reference sequence). V lost 4 bases, J lost 1 base, and 13 bases lay in between. The CDR3 has 14 amino acids. The CDR3 sequence is CAWTNALGNTEAFF. As DNA, the CDR3 is TGTGCCTGGACCAACGCCCTGGGGAACACTGAAGCTTTCTTT.

J is TRBJ1-5 and V is TRBV6-7; D is undetermined. TRBV6-7 carries the ORF label, with uncertain function. V gave up 7 bases and J gave up 0 bases, with 16 bases separating them. The CDR3 length is 16 residues. The CDR3 DNA sequence: TGTGCCAGCACGAATTTGCTCATTTATAGCAATCAGCCCCAGCATTTT. It encodes CASTNLLIYSNQPQHF.

This clonotype was detected only a few times. The chain carries TRBV10-3 and TRBJ2-7; D unclear. V was cut by 2 bases and J by 4 bases, with 3 bases left in between. The CDR3 is 11 amino acids. Looked up from germline, CDR1 is ENHRY and CDR2 is SYGVKD. CDR3 DNA: TGTGCCATCAGTGAGCAATACGAGCAGTACTTC. Its translation: CAISEQYEQYF.

This clonotype was detected a few times. V gene TRBV13 combines with J gene TRBJ2-5; the D gene is possibly TRBD1 (5 bases). V gave up 5 bases and J gave up 1 base, with 8 bases separating them. Germline CDR1 and CDR2: PRHDT and FYEKMQ (reference sequence). The CDR3 covers 13 residues. The CDR3 loop is CASSQDTQETQYF. Written as DNA, the CDR3 is TGTGCCAGCAGCCAGGACACCCAAGAGACCCAGTACTTC. Full variable domain (outside the CDR3, taken from reference TRBV13 and TRBJ2-5): AAGVIQSPRHLIKEKRETATLKCYPIPRHDTVYWYQQGPGQDPQFLISFYEKMQSDKGSIPDRFSAQQFSDYHSELNMSSLELGDSALYFCASSQDTQETQYFGPGTRLLVL.

The chain joins TRBV9 to TRBJ2-7; no clear D gene. The ends were cut back, 4 bases at V and 0 bases at J, with 14 bases in the middle. The germline gives CDR1 SGDLS, CDR2 YYNGEE. This CDR3 is 15 amino acids long. CDR3 DNA sequence: TGTGCCAGCAGCCCCTCTTTCAGTAGCTCCTACGAGCAGTACTTC. Protein sequence: CASSPSFSSSYEQYF.

The rearrangement uses TRBV3-1 and TRBJ2-2, with 7 bases matching TRBD1. This CDR3 is built from 15 residues. With 1 base clipped from V and 4 bases from J, the junction kept 3 bases outside the gene matches. CDR1 and CDR2 (germline): LGHDT, YNNKEL (reference sequence). The CDR3 reads CASSQGTGGTGELFF. The CDR3, as DNA: TGTGCCAGCAGCCAAGGGACAGGCGGCACCGGGGAGCTGTTTTTT.

This clonotype came up many times. The CDR3 spells CASSKRPLSDTQYF. The CDR3 DNA reads as TGTGCCAGCAGCAAAAGGCCCCTCTCGGATACGCAGTATTTT. V gene TRBV9 combines with J gene TRBJ2-3; no reliable D call. CDR1 SGDLS and CDR2 YYNGEE come from the germline V gene. CDR3 size: 14 residues. Trimming removed 4 bases at V and 6 bases at J, with 15 bases between.

This clonotype was seen a few times. This chain connects TRBV7-9 to TRBJ2-1; 9 bases are shared with TRBD2. The V segment lost 7 bases and the J segment 9 bases; nucleotides outside the gene matches: 13. The V gene's germline CDR1 is SEHNR and CDR2 FQNEAQ (reference sequence). The CDR3 has 15 amino acids. The CDR3 here is CASTQGPSGNTEQFF. CDR3 nucleotides: TGTGCCAGCACCCAGGGCCCTAGCGGGAATACTGAGCAGTTCTTC.

This clonotype was counted only a few times. The chain combines TRBV5-6 with TRBJ2-7, with D uncertain. The CDR3 has 13 residues. V was pared by 1 base and J by 5 bases, with 10 bases between. Germline-derived CDR1 and CDR2 are SGHDT and YYEEEE. CDR3 in DNA: TGTGCCAGCAGCTTGTGGGGATTAAACGAGCAGTACTTC. Protein sequence: CASSLWGLNEQYF.

By share, this clonotype ranks as medium-sized. The genes are TRBV24-1 and TRBJ2-7, with D maybe TRBD2 (6 bases). Germline V gene data show CDR1 as KGHDR and CDR2 as SFDVKD. Trimming took off 3 bases at V and 5 bases at J, with 10 bases between the two ends. The CDR3 is made up of 13 amino acids. The CDR3 loop is CATSDGTANEQYF. The CDR3 DNA reads TGTGCCACCAGTGATGGGACTGCTAACGAGCAGTACTTC.

The chain links TRBV5-4 to TRBJ2-1; D is ambiguous. The CDR3 totals 14 residues. The V end lost 0 bases, the J end lost 8 bases, and 12 bases lay between the germline ends. The germline V gene has CDR1 SGHNT and CDR2 YYREEE (reference sequence). In DNA form, the CDR3 reads TGTGCCAGCAGCTTGGTGGGCGCCGGCGATGAGCAGTTCTTC. It codes for CASSLVGAGDEQFF.

This clonotype is large in the sample. The chain carries TRBV21-1 and TRBJ1-1; whether TRBD1, the table's D call, matches the DNA was not checked. TRBV21-1 is a pseudogene. The CDR3 extends over 16 amino acids. The chain's CDR3 is CASTVSGGEGVDEAFF. Here the CDR3 DNA reads TGTGCCAGCACCGTCTCAGGGGGTGAGGGTGTGGATGAAGCTTTCTTT.

There are many counts of this clonotype. The genes are TRBV9 and TRBJ2-1, with D hard to call. The CDR3 has 14 amino acids. The ends were cut back, 0 bases at V and 9 bases at J, with 13 bases in the middle. Germline-derived CDR1 and CDR2 are SGDLS and YYNGEE. The CDR3 is CASSVGFLLGEQFF. DNA of the CDR3: TGTGCCAGCAGCGTAGGGTTCTTATTGGGTGAGCAGTTCTTC.

At least ten counts were recorded for this clonotype. V gene TRBV2 combines with J gene TRBJ1-1, with 8 bases that match TRBD1. Trimming cost V 4 bases and J 4 bases; bases outside gene matches: 8. The CDR3 loop spans 15 amino acids. Germline V CDR1 and CDR2: SNHLY, FYNNEI. The CDR3 sequence: CASSGPPTGVTEAFF. In DNA, the CDR3 is TGTGCCAGCAGTGGCCCCCCGACAGGGGTCACTGAAGCTTTCTTT.

About this clonotype: The conserved phenylalanine or tryptophan is not found at the CDR3 terminus, so this likely reflects a read error. CDR3 sequence: CAWSYGTGAWEQYS. CDR3 DNA: TGTGCCTGGAGTTATGGGACAGGGGCCTGGGAGCAGTACTCC. The V call is TRBV30, the J call TRBJ2-7; TRBD1 matches 10 bases. Germline V gene lookup returns CDR1 GTSNPN and CDR2 SVGIG (reference sequence). V lost 2 bases, J lost 7 bases, and 8 bases stayed unmatched. The CDR3 has 14 amino acids.